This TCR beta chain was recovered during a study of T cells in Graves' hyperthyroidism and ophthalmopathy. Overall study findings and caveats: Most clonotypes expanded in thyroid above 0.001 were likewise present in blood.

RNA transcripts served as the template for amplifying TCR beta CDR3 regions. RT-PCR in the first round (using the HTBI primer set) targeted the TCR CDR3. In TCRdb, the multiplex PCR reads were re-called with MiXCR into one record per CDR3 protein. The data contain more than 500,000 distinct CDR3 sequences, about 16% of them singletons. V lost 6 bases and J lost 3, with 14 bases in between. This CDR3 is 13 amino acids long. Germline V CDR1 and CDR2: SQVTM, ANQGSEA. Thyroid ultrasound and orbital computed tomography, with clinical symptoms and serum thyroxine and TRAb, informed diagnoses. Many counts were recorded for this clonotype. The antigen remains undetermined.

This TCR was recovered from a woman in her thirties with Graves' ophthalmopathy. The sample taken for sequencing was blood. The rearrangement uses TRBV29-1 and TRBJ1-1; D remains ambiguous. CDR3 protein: CSVRRWYDTEAFF. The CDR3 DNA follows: TGCAGCGTGAGACGGTGGTATGACACTGAAGCTTTCTTT.